This paragraph covers one T cell receptor beta chain sequence. Its antigen is undetermined. With 1 base removed from V and 0 bases from J, the gap between germline ends came to 13 bases. CDR3 length equals 16 residues. Germline CDR1 reads PRHDT; CDR2 reads FYEKMQ (reference sequence). The sample originates from a study of shared clonotypes between healthy human individuals. For the study at large: CD4 naive and memory got three plates each, CD8 naive two, CD8 memory one. Study-wide findings and caveats: Memory subsets generally showed lower estimated richness than naive subsets. Rarefaction exposed incomplete sorted-subset sequencing despite large depth.

Each cell subset's genomic DNA was divided evenly among several immunoSEQ plates. Clones were read by immunoSEQ multiplex PCR, and TCRdb kept only the in-frame ones, dropping some. The table records more than 1.2 million clones, approximately 98.5% of them present only once. This TCR came from a man aged 25-45 years in good health. This chain uses TRBV13 with TRBJ2-7, with D perhaps matching TRBD1 (6 bases). The specimen sequenced was naive CD4+ T cells sorted from blood. The subset is: CD45RA+ positively selected. For the CDR3, the DNA is TGTGCCAGCAGCTTAGCGGGGACACCTCACTCCTACGAGCAGTACTTC. Translation: CASSLAGTPHSYEQYF. Variable domain in full (rest from reference TRBV13 and TRBJ2-7): AAGVIQSPRHLIKEKRETATLKCYPIPRHDTVYWYQQGPGQDPQFLISFYEKMQSDKGSIPDRFSAQQFSDYHSELNMSSLELGDSALYFCASSLAGTPHSYEQYFGPGTRLTVT.